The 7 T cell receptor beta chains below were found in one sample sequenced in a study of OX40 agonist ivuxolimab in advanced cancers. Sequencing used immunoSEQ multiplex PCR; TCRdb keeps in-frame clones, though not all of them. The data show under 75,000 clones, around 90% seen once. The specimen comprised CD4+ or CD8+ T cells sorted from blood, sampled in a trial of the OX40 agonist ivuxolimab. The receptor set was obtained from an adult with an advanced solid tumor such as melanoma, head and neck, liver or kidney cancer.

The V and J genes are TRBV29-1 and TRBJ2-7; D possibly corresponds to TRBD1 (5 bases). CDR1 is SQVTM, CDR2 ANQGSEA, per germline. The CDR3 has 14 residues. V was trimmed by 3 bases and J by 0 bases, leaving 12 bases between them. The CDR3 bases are TGCAGCGTTGACTTCCAGGGATCCTCCTACGAGCAGTACTTC. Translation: CSVDFQGSSYEQYF.

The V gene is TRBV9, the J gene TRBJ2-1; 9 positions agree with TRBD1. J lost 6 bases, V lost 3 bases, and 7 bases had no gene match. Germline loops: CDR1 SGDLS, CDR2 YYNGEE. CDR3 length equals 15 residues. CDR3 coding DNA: TGTGCCAGCAGCGCGAACAGGGGGCGCGTCAATGAGCAGTTCTTC. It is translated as CASSANRGRVNEQFF.

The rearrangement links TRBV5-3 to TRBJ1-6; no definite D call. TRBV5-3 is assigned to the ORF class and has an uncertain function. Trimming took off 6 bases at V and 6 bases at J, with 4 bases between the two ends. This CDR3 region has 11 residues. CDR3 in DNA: TGTGCCAGAAAGTGTAATTCACCCCTCCACTTT. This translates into CARKCNSPLHF.

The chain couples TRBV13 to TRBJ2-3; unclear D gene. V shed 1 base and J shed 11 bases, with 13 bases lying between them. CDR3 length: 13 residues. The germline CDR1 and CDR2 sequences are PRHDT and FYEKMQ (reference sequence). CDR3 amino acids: CASSLEETVQQYF. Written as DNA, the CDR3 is TGTGCCAGCAGCTTAGAGGAAACAGTGCAGCAGTATTTT.

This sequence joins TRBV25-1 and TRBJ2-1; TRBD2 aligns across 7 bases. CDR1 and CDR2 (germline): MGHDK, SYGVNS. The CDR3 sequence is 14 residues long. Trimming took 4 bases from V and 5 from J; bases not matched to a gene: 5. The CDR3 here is CASSGRGLDNEQFF. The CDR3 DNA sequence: TGTGCCAGCAGTGGGAGAGGACTAGACAATGAGCAGTTCTTC.

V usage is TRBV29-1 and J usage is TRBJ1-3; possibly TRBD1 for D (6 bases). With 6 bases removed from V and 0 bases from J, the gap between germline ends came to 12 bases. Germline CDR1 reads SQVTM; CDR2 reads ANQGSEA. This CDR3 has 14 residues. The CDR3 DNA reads TGCAGCGTCGATACAGGGTCCTCTGGAAACACCATATATTTT. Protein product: CSVDTGSSGNTIYF.

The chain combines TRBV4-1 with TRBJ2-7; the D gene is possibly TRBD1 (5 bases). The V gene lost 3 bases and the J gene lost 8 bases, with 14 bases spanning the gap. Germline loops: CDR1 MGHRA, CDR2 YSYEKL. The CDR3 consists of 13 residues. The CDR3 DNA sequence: TGCGCCAGCAGCCAGCTTGGGGCTAGGCAGCAGTACTTC. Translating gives CASSQLGARQQYF.